These T cell receptor beta chains were read from a single sample in a study of T cells in Graves' hyperthyroidism and ophthalmopathy. In TCRdb, the multiplex PCR reads were re-called with MiXCR into one record per CDR3 protein. The data contain fewer than 750,000 distinct CDR3 sequences, roughly 14% of them singletons. The sample taken for sequencing was blood. The receptor set was obtained from a woman in her thirties or forties with Graves' ophthalmopathy. Each CDR3 is given without its conserved first and last residue. The D gene is left open where the match is weak.

TRBV4-1	NA	TRBJ1-3	ASSQAGLSGNTIY
TRBV24-1	NA	TRBJ2-5	ATSDALSQGSETQY
TRBV24-1	TRBD1	TRBJ2-7	ATTHRDRVNYEQY
TRBV12-3/TRBV12-4	NA	TRBJ2-7	ASSFEGAHEQY
TRBV6-1	NA	TRBJ1-1	ASRGLTPGTEAF
TRBV19	NA	TRBJ1-2	ASSRTGSRDGYT
TRBV11-3	NA	TRBJ2-7	ASSLGHPTYEQY
TRBV6-2/TRBV6-3	NA	TRBJ2-7	ASSYSEGYSYEQY
TRBV30	TRBD2	TRBJ2-1	AWRGPGTSYEQF
TRBV6-2/TRBV6-3	NA	TRBJ2-7	ASTQGAAYEQY
TRBV6-1	NA	TRBJ2-7	ASSGPKTSYEQY
TRBV12-3/TRBV12-4	NA	TRBJ2-2	ALGHTRAYGELF
TRBV28	NA	TRBJ2-5	ASSFAKDTQETQY
TRBV7-2	NA	TRBJ1-1	ASSRSYVPAF
TRBV7-9	NA	TRBJ2-5	ASSSAHNVETQY
TRBV10-3	NA	TRBJ1-1	AISGGRMNTEAF
TRBV28	NA	TRBJ2-2	ASSRLVTGELF
TRBV27	NA	TRBJ1-2	ASSPDISGYGYT
TRBV2	NA	TRBJ2-7	ASSEVRAVGEQY
TRBV28	NA	TRBJ1-2	ASSSGTGLNYGYT
TRBV6-5	NA	TRBJ1-5	ASSYRPSQPQH
TRBV20-1	TRBD1	TRBJ2-2	SARGQGNAGELF
TRBV14	NA	TRBJ2-5	ASSQRGTPRETQY
TRBV30	NA	TRBJ1-5	AWSAGPRGQPQH
TRBV6-2/TRBV6-3	NA	TRBJ1-1	ASRRGTEAF
TRBV20-1	TRBD1	TRBJ2-2	SARPTGTDTGELF
TRBV5-4	NA	TRBJ1-3	ASSLGGSPNTIY
TRBV6-5	TRBD1	TRBJ2-3	ARGTGVDTQY
TRBV24-1	TRBD1	TRBJ2-7	ATSDPAGQGGYEQY
TRBV20-1	NA	TRBJ2-7	SARETPYEQY
TRBV2	NA	TRBJ1-1	ASSPGTLDI
TRBV12-3/TRBV12-4	NA	TRBJ1-2	ASSRLYGYT
TRBV11-1	NA	TRBJ2-2	ASSFSRSTGELF
TRBV25-1	NA	TRBJ2-6	ASSGHTGSSGANVLT
TRBV5-1	TRBD1	TRBJ1-2	ASSLATGILYGYT
TRBV12-3/TRBV12-4	NA	TRBJ2-7	ASSFRYSYEQY
TRBV30	TRBD1	TRBJ1-1	AWSGQGGSEAF
TRBV28	TRBD1	TRBJ2-7	ASMRGTGGSYEQY
TRBV27	NA	TRBJ2-5	ASSLWGSPQETQY
TRBV4-1	TRBD2	TRBJ2-5	ASSQGALLAGEETQY
TRBV29-1	NA	TRBJ1-1	SVAFSGGANTEAF
TRBV27	TRBD1	TRBJ2-7	ASRLGDRPYEQY
TRBV12-3/TRBV12-4	NA	TRBJ2-7	ASSHGGQEYEQY
TRBV7-2	NA	TRBJ2-7	ASSLYLQNYEQY
TRBV4-2	NA	TRBJ1-6	ASSQGLIGTGAPLH
TRBV7-8	NA	TRBJ2-4	ASSFFGENIQY
TRBV4-1	TRBD2	TRBJ2-7	ARALGGSVYEQY
TRBV6-1	NA	TRBJ1-1	ASNRGTEAF
TRBV7-3	NA	TRBJ1-2	ASSRPPGAYGYT
TRBV19	NA	TRBJ1-6	ASSKSGGNRAPLH
TRBV28	TRBD2	TRBJ2-7	ASSLLGGSSYEQY
TRBV6-4	NA	TRBJ1-2	ASRPTGREIFSGYT
TRBV7-9	TRBD2	TRBJ2-5	ASSWFSGGEETQY
TRBV28	NA	TRBJ1-1	ASSLSLRGTEAF
TRBV20-1	NA	TRBJ1-5	SARDLARQDQPQH